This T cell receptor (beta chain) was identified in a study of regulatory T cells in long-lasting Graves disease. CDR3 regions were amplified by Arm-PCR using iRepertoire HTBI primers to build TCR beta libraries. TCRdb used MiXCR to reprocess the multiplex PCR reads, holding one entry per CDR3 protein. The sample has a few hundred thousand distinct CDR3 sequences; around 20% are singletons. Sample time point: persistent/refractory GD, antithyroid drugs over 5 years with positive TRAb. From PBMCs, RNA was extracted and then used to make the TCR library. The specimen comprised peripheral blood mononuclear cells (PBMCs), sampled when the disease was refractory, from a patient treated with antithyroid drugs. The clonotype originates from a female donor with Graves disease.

DNA of the CDR3: TGCAGTGCTAGAGGTGGGGCGGCAAGCACAGATACGCAGTATTTT. Protein sequence: CSARGGAASTDTQYF. This rearrangement joins TRBV20-1 to TRBJ2-3; TRBD1 is a possible D gene (5 bases). There are 15 residues in the CDR3. V lost 1 base to trimming and J lost 0 bases, with 11 bases between them. CDR1 is DFQATT and CDR2 is SNEGSKA in the germline V gene (reference sequence).